The 5 T cell receptor beta chains below come from one sample, sequenced in a study of T cells in Graves' hyperthyroidism and ophthalmopathy (dated by TCRdb to about 2019). Libraries came from multiplex PCR. TCRdb names Illumina HiSeq 2000 as the instrument used. The TCR beta CDR3 regions were amplified from RNA transcripts. The TCR CDR3 was subjected to a first round of RT-PCR using the HTBI primer set and the Qiagen OneStep RT-PCR kit. The public reads were reanalyzed by TCRdb: fastp trimming at Q25, MiXCR alignment, in-frame beta chains only. Every CDR3 protein is listed once, alongside the most common genes and DNA of its rows. A total of hundreds of thousands of distinct CDR3 sequences appear in this sample, approximately 13% of them only once. Around a tenth of the sample is held by the ten biggest clonotypes. The sample taken for sequencing was blood. All receptors come from a woman between 18 and 30 years old with Graves' hyperthyroidism.

The chain links TRBV5-1 to TRBJ1-3; D uncertain. Trimming took off 9 bases at V and 3 bases at J, with 13 bases between the two ends. The CDR3 is made up of 13 amino acids. Looked up from germline, CDR1 is SGHRS and CDR2 is YFSETQ. The CDR3 coding sequence is TGCGCCATCCATAAGGCACTTGGAAACACCATATATTTT. Translated: CAIHKALGNTIYF.

This clonotype has ten or more counts. This sequence joins TRBV3-1 and TRBJ1-6; no reliable D call. Germline V lookup: CDR1 LGHDT, CDR2 YNNKEL (reference sequence). V gave up 3 bases and J gave up 10 bases, with 16 bases separating them. The CDR3 has 15 residues. DNA for the CDR3: TGTGCCAGCAGCCAGCTCCAGAAGTTTATCTCACCCCTCCACTTT. As protein: CASSQLQKFISPLHF. Full variable domain (outside the CDR3, taken from reference TRBV3-1 and TRBJ1-6): DTAVSQTPKYLVTQMGNDKSIKCEQNLGHDTMYWYKQDSKKFLKIMFSYNNKELIINETVPNRFSPKSPDKAHLNLHINSLELGDSAVYFCASSQLQKFISPLHFGNGTRLTVT.

This clonotype appeared many times. The chain joins TRBV7-2 to TRBJ2-2; TRBD1 agrees at 11 bases. Germline V lookup: CDR1 SGHTA, CDR2 FQGNSA. V trimming: 2 bases; J trimming: 7 bases; junction bases outside the gene matches: 9. The CDR3 is 17 amino acids. Here the CDR3 reads CASSLTGTGGSGGELFF. Here the CDR3 DNA reads TGTGCCAGCAGCTTAACCGGGACAGGGGGGAGTGGCGGGGAGCTGTTTTTT. Complete variable domain (other parts from reference TRBV7-2 and TRBJ2-2): GAGVSQSPSNKVTEKGKDVELRCDPISGHTALYWYRQSLGQGLEFLIYFQGNSAPDKSGLPSDRFSAERTGGSVSTLTIQRTQQEDSAVYLCASSLTGTGGSGGELFFGEGSRLTVL.

This clonotype was recorded at least ten times. The chain has TRBV18 and TRBJ1-1, with D possibly TRBD1 on 5 matching bases. The CDR3 loop spans 15 amino acids. Between the trimmed V and J ends, which lost 3 bases and 1 base, there was a span of 12 bases. In germline, CDR1 is KGHSH, CDR2 LQKENI. DNA for the CDR3: TGTGCCAGCTCACCCCCAGGGACGGCGAACACTGAAGCTTTCTTT. It is translated as CASSPPGTANTEAFF.

There are many counts of this clonotype. The chain has TRBV5-1 and TRBJ2-3; D may be TRBD2 (5 bases). The V and J ends lost 0 bases and 2 bases respectively, with 10 bases between them. In germline, CDR1 is SGHRS, CDR2 YFSETQ. The CDR3 extends over 15 amino acids. In DNA form, the CDR3 reads TGCGCCAGCAGCTTGGCCACGGGGTTCACAGATACGCAGTATTTT. Translated, it gives CASSLATGFTDTQYF.